These 23 T cell receptor beta chains were sequenced from one sample in a study of blood T cell repertoires in COVID-19 (TCRdb year 2020). Library prep was done by the immunoSEQ multiplex PCR assay. Imported from immuneACCESS, the table was reduced by TCRdb to in-frame sequences with V and J called. These copies leave out some clones; in studies compared against another copy, an unresolved V gene accounts for under half, and the cause of the remainder is not known. In this sample the table shows 75,000 to 100,000 clones, 80% to 90% of which occur a single time. The ten largest clones capture 15% of the sample. The sequencing sample was made of peripheral blood. The receptors come from a human donor in a cohort sampled during active COVID-19.

The J gene is TRBJ2-2, the V gene TRBV19; a possible D gene is TRBD1 (6 bases). Trimming cost V 5 bases and J 4 bases, with 14 bases left between them. The CDR3 covers 15 residues. In germline, CDR1 is LNHDA, CDR2 SQIVND (reference sequence). This CDR3 is CASSVGQTITGELFF. DNA of the CDR3: TGTGCCAGTAGTGTAGGACAGACAATCACCGGGGAGCTGTTTTTT.

This chain uses TRBV24-1 with TRBJ1-1, with 10 positions matching TRBD1. Trimming removed 7 bases from V and 3 bases from J; junction bases left unmatched: 1. CDR3 length equals 13 residues. In germline, CDR1 is KGHDR, CDR2 SFDVKD. The chain's CDR3 is CATRDRGDTEAFF. CDR3 DNA: TGTGCCACCAGGGACAGGGGGGACACTGAAGCTTTCTTT.

The chain combines TRBV6-2 or TRBV6-3 with TRBJ2-7, with D perhaps TRBD1 (6 bases). The CDR3 extends over 14 amino acids. Germline CDR1 and CDR2: MNHEY and SVGEGT. Trimming took off 2 bases at V and 3 bases at J, with 11 bases between the two ends. CDR3 in DNA: TGTGCCAGCAGTTACGGCAGGGGTGACTACGAGCAGTACTTC. Amino acid sequence: CASSYGRGDYEQYF.

This clone came up once. This sequence joins TRBV5-1 and TRBJ2-7; 10 bases align to TRBD2. Germline loops: CDR1 SGHRS, CDR2 YFSETQ. J was trimmed by 2 bases and V by 4 bases; bases with no gene match: 9. The CDR3 sequence is 16 residues long. CDR3 sequence: CASSPAGAGGTYEQYF. CDR3 bases: TGCGCCAGCAGCCCCGCCGGAGCGGGGGGGACCTACGAGCAGTACTTC.

The chain carries TRBV19 and TRBJ2-7, with TRBD1 identical over 7 bases. This CDR3 is built from 14 residues. With 5 bases clipped from V and 0 bases from J, the junction kept 4 bases outside the gene matches. CDR1 and CDR2 from the germline V gene are LNHDA and SQIVND (reference sequence). The CDR3 is CASSPGTASYEQYF. The CDR3 coding sequence is TGTGCCAGTAGTCCCGGGACAGCCTCCTACGAGCAGTACTTC. The variable domain in full, completed from reference TRBV19 and TRBJ2-7, reads DGGITQSPKYLFRKEGQNVTLSCEQNLNHDAMYWYRQDPGQGLRLIYYSQIVNDFQKGDIAEGYSVSREKKESFPLTVTSAQKNPTAFYLCASSPGTASYEQYFGPGTRLTVT.

The chain couples TRBV18 to TRBJ2-7; D may be TRBD1 (6 bases). The length of the CDR3 is 13 residues. Trimming removed 3 bases from V and 2 bases from J, with 8 bases in between. The germline CDR1 and CDR2 sequences are KGHSH and LQKENI. The CDR3 loop is CASSPRDTYEQYF. CDR3 sequence (DNA): TGTGCCAGCTCACCCCGGGACACCTACGAGCAGTACTTC. The full variable domain, completed using reference TRBV18 and TRBJ2-7, is NAGVMQNPRHLVRRRGQEARLRCSPMKGHSHVYWYRQLPEEGLKFMVYLQKENIIDESGMPKERFSAEFPKEGPSILRIQQVVRGDSAAYFCASSPRDTYEQYFGPGTRLTVT.

This rearrangement joins TRBV28 to TRBJ1-2; D remains unclear. The V end was cut by 6 bases, the J end by 4 bases, with 9 bases between. The CDR3 has 12 amino acids. The V gene's germline CDR1 is MDHEN and CDR2 SYDVKM. The CDR3 is CASSPAGYGYTF. CDR3 DNA sequence: TGTGCCAGCAGCCCTGCCGGCTATGGCTACACCTTC.

This chain connects TRBV27 to TRBJ2-2; weak D call: TRBD2 (5 bases). With 3 bases removed from V and 2 bases from J, the gap between germline ends came to 16 bases. CDR1 MNHEY and CDR2 SMNVEV come from the germline V gene (reference sequence). CDR3 length: 17 amino acids. CDR3 sequence (DNA): TGTGCCAGCAGTTTCTCTGGCGGGTCTATCAACACCGGGGAGCTGTTTTTT. Translating it yields CASSFSGGSINTGELFF.

V gene TRBV18 combines with J gene TRBJ2-1; 8 nucleotides align to TRBD2. V lost 4 bases, J lost 7 bases, and 12 bases stayed unmatched. The CDR3 sequence is 16 residues long. Germline V CDR1 and CDR2: KGHSH, LQKENI. Here the CDR3 reads CASSLTGTRVGNEQFF. For the CDR3, the DNA is TGTGCCAGCTCACTTACGGGGACTAGGGTCGGAAATGAGCAGTTCTTC. Using reference TRBV18 and TRBJ2-1 for the parts outside the CDR3, the full variable domain is NAGVMQNPRHLVRRRGQEARLRCSPMKGHSHVYWYRQLPEEGLKFMVYLQKENIIDESGMPKERFSAEFPKEGPSILRIQQVVRGDSAAYFCASSLTGTRVGNEQFFGPGTRLTVL.

This rearrangement joins TRBV11-2 to TRBJ1-2, with 9 bases aligning to TRBD1. The length of the CDR3 is 14 residues. V gave up 6 bases and J gave up 6 bases; unmatched junction bases: 8. Germline loops: CDR1 SGHAT, CDR2 FQNNGV. CDR3: CASSPGQGSDGYTF. In DNA, the CDR3 is TGTGCCAGCAGTCCCGGACAGGGGAGTGATGGCTACACCTTC.

J is TRBJ1-2 and V is TRBV28, with 10 positions matching TRBD1. The V and J ends lost 8 bases and 6 bases, in that order; junction bases with no gene match: 3. CDR3 length: 12 residues. Germline V lookup: CDR1 MDHEN, CDR2 SYDVKM. In nucleotides, the CDR3 is TGTGCCAGCTTTGGACAGGGGGATGGCTACACCTTC. Its protein is CASFGQGDGYTF.

Only one count was recorded for this clone. For the CDR3, the DNA is TGTGCCAGCAGCCAAGGGGCTTACACCGGGGAGCTGTTTTTT. Its translation: CASSQGAYTGELFF. J is TRBJ2-2 and V is TRBV3-1 (or the pseudogene TRBV3-2); the D is unclear. This CDR3 has 14 residues. Looked up from germline, CDR1 is LGHDT and CDR2 is YNNKEL (reference sequence). V lost 1 base and J 3 bases, leaving 6 bases between the germline ends.

CDR3 nucleotide sequence: TGTGCCAGCAGCCTTGGACAGGGTAACAATCAGCCCCAGCATTTT. Protein product: CASSLGQGNNQPQHF. The V call is TRBV28, the J call TRBJ1-5, with 8 bases fitting TRBD1. This CDR3 has 15 residues. The V and J ends lost 6 bases and 3 bases, in that order; junction bases with no gene match: 7. Germline values: CDR1 MDHEN, CDR2 SYDVKM. Full variable domain (remainder filled in from reference TRBV28 and TRBJ1-5): DVKVTQSSRYLVKRTGEKVFLECVQDMDHENMFWYRQDPGLGLRLIYFSYDVKMKEKGDIPEGYSVSREKKERFSLILESASTNQTSMYLCASSLGQGNNQPQHFGDGTRLSIL.

This chain joins TRBV4-3 and TRBJ2-2; maybe TRBD2 (6 bases). Germline CDR1 reads LGHNA; CDR2 reads YSLEER. V was cut by 0 bases and J by 0 bases, with 14 bases left in between. This CDR3 comprises 18 residues. The CDR3 spells CASSQDRWRGTNTGELFF. Here the CDR3 DNA reads TGCGCCAGCAGCCAAGATAGGTGGAGGGGCACGAACACCGGGGAGCTGTTTTTT.

This clone appeared once. The chain has TRBV19 and TRBJ2-5, with TRBD2 matching 11 bases. The CDR3 is 15 residues long. CDR1 is LNHDA, CDR2 SQIVND, per germline (reference sequence). The trim removed 5 bases at V and 3 bases at J, leaving 5 bases unmatched. The CDR3 sequence: CASSSGTSGKETQYF. The CDR3 DNA reads as TGTGCCAGTAGTTCCGGGACTAGCGGCAAAGAGACCCAGTACTTC.

The CDR3 coding sequence is TGTGCCAGCAGCGGGACAGACCTTCTATATAATTCACCCCTCCACTTT. Encoded protein: CASSGTDLLYNSPLHF. This chain connects TRBV28 to TRBJ1-6, with TRBD1 matching 7 bases. J lost 4 bases, V lost 6 bases, and 9 bases had no gene match. The CDR3 extends over 16 amino acids. CDR1 MDHEN and CDR2 SYDVKM come from the germline V gene.

This clone was observed a handful of times. Sequence at one end of the junction differs from germline and may be a read error. This chain links TRBV6-1 with TRBJ2-7; D is unclear. The CDR3 extends over 12 amino acids. The V gene's germline CDR1 is MNHNS and CDR2 SASEGT. CDR3 sequence reads: CASSEALFNLVF. The CDR3 DNA sequence: TGTGCCAGCAGTGAAGCGCTGTTCAACTTAGTCTTC.

The chain joins TRBV5-4 to TRBJ2-3; the match to TRBD2 covers 13 bases. J was trimmed by 6 bases and V by 4 bases; bases with no gene match: 5. Per the germline V gene, CDR1 is SGHNT and CDR2 is YYREEE (reference sequence). The CDR3 spans 15 residues. CDR3 loop: CASSATSGGLDTQYF. CDR3 nucleotides: TGTGCCAGCAGCGCGACTAGCGGGGGGCTTGATACGCAGTATTTT.

This clone was seen a single time. The V gene is TRBV11-3, the J gene TRBJ2-3; no firm D call. CDR3 length equals 15 residues. Germline V lookup: CDR1 SGHNT, CDR2 YENEEA. With 0 bases removed from V and 0 bases from J, the gap between germline ends came to 7 bases. The CDR3 DNA reads TGTGCCAGCAGCTTAGAGGGCGACAGCACAGATACGCAGTATTTT. Its translation is CASSLEGDSTDTQYF.

This chain uses TRBV14 with TRBJ1-1; 9 bases align to TRBD1. The V segment lost 0 bases and the J segment 5 bases; nucleotides outside the gene matches: 7. Germline CDR1 SGHDN, CDR2 FVKESK. CDR3 size: 16 residues. Here the CDR3 reads CASSQDFGTGLTEAFF. CDR3 DNA: TGTGCCAGCAGCCAAGATTTCGGGACAGGGTTAACTGAAGCTTTCTTT.

V usage is TRBV11-2 and J usage is TRBJ1-1; no reliable D call. Germline loops: CDR1 SGHAT, CDR2 FQNNGV. This CDR3 is built from 14 residues. V was trimmed by 2 bases and J by 4 bases, leaving 11 bases between them. The CDR3: CASSLNWAGTEAFF. CDR3 in DNA: TGTGCCAGCAGCTTAAACTGGGCGGGCACTGAAGCTTTCTTT. Full variable domain (rest looked up from reference TRBV11-2 and TRBJ1-1): EAGVAQSPRYKIIEKRQSVAFWCNPISGHATLYWYQQILGQGPKLLIQFQNNGVVDDSQLPKDRFSAERLKGVDSTLKIQPAKLEDSAVYLCASSLNWAGTEAFFGQGTRLTVV.

The genes are TRBV4-1 and TRBJ2-3; 7 bases align to TRBD2. The V segment lost 4 bases and the J segment 2 bases; nucleotides outside the gene matches: 12. This CDR3 region has 17 residues. CDR1 and CDR2 from the germline V gene are MGHRA and YSYEKL. CDR3 nucleotides: TGCGCCAGCAGCCGACAATCTAGCGGTACTCCCACAGATACGCAGTATTTT. Translation gives CASSRQSSGTPTDTQYF.

CDR3 coding DNA: TGCGCCAGCAGCTTGGCCAGGTTGGATCGTAATGAAGCTTTCTTT. Amino acid sequence: CASSLARLDRNEAFF. This rearrangement joins TRBV5-1 to TRBJ1-1; no reliable D call. Trimming took 0 bases from V and 7 from J, leaving 16 bases between them. The CDR3 runs to 15 residues. Germline V gene sequence: CDR1 SGHRS, CDR2 YFSETQ.